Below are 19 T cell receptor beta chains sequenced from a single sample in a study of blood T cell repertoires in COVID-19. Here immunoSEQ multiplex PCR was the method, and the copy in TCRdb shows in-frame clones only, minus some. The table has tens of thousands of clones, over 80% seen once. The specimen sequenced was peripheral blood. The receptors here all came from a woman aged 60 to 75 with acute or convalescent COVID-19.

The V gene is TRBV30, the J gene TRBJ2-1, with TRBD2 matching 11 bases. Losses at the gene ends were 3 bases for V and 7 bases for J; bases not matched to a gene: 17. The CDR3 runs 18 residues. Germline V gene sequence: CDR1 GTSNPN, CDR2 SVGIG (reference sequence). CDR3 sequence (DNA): TGTGCCTGGAGAATCGTTAGACAGACTAGCGGGGCATCAAATGAGCAGTTCTTC. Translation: CAWRIVRQTSGASNEQFF.

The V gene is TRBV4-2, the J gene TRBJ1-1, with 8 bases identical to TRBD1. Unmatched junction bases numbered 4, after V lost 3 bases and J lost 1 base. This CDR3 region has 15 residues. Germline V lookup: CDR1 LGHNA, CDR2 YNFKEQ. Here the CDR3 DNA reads TGTGCCAGCAGCCAGACAGGGGCCCCGAACACTGAAGCTTTCTTT. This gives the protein CASSQTGAPNTEAFF.

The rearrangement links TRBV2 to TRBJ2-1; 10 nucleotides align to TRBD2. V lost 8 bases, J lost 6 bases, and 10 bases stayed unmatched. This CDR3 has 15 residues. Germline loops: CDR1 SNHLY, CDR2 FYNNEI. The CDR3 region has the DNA TGTGCCAGCTCGGTCCTAGCGGGGGCGAGCAATGAGCAGTTCTTC. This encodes CASSVLAGASNEQFF.

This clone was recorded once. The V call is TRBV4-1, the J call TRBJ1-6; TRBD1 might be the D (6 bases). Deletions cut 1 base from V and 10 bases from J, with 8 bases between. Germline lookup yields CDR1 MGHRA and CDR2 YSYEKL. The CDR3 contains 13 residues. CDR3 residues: CASSQGQDSPLHF. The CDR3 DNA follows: TGCGCCAGCAGCCAAGGACAGGACTCACCCCTCCACTTT.

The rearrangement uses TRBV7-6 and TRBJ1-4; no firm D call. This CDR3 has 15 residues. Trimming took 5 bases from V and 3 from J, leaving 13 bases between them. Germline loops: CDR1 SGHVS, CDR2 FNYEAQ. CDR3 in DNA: TGTGCCAGCAGCCCTTCTGCACACCCTAATGAAAAACTGTTTTTT. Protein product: CASSPSAHPNEKLFF. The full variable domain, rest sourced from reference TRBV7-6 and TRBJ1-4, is GAGVSQSPRYKVTKRGQDVALRCDPISGHVSLYWYRQALGQGPEFLTYFNYEAQQDKSGLPNDRFSAERPEGSISTLTIQRTEQRDSAMYRCASSPSAHPNEKLFFGSGTQLSVL.

As DNA, the CDR3 is TGCAGCGTGGGCCTCAGGCTAGCGGGTTACTCCTACGAGCAGTACTTC. Translated, it gives CSVGLRLAGYSYEQYF. The V call is TRBV29-1, the J call TRBJ2-7, with 8 bases identical to TRBD2. The germline V gene encodes CDR1 SQVTM and CDR2 ANQGSEA. With 6 bases clipped from V and 0 bases from J, the junction kept 13 bases outside the gene matches. The CDR3 sequence is 16 residues long.

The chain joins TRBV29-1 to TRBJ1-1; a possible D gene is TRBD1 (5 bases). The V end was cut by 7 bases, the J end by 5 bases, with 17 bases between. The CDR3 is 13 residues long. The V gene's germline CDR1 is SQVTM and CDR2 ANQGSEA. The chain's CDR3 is CSAQGPGKTEAFF. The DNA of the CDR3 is TGCAGCGCGCAGGGCCCAGGTAAAACTGAAGCTTTCTTT.

The CDR3 sequence: CASSSQGQALYQPQHF. The DNA for the CDR3 is TGTGCCAGCAGTTCTCAGGGACAGGCCTTGTATCAGCCCCAGCATTTT. This sequence joins TRBV6-5 and TRBJ1-5, with 8 bases identical to TRBD1. V was clipped by 4 bases and J by 5 bases; unmatched bases: 10. The CDR3 is 16 residues long. Germline lookup yields CDR1 MNHEY and CDR2 SVGAGI.

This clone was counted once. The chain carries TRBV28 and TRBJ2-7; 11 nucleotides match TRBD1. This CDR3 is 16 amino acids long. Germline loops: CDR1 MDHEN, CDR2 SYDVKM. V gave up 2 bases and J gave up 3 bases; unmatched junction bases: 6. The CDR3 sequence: CASSLPGTGGFYEQYF. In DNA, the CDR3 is TGTGCCAGCAGTTTACCCGGGACAGGGGGTTTCTACGAGCAGTACTTC.

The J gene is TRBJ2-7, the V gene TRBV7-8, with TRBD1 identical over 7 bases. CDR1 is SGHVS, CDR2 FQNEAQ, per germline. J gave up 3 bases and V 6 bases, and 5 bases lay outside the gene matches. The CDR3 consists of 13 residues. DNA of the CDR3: TGTGCCAGCAGTTATGACAGGGACTACGAGCAGTACTTC. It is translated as CASSYDRDYEQYF.

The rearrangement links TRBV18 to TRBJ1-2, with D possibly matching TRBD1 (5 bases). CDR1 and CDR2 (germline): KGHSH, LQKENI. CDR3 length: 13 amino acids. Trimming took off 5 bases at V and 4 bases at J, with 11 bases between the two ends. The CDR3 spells CASSSTATYGYTF. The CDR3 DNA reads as TGTGCCAGCTCATCGACAGCGACCTATGGCTACACCTTC.

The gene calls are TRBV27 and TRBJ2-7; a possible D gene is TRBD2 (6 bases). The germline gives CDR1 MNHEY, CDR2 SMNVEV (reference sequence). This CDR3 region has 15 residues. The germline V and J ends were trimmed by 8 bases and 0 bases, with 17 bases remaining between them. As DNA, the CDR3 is TGTGCCAGCGCGGAGGGTAGCCAGAGCTCCTACGAGCAGTACTTC. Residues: CASAEGSQSSYEQYF.

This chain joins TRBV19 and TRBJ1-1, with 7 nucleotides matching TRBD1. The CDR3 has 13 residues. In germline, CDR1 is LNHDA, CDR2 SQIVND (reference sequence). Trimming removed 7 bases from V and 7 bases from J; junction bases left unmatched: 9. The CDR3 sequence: CASMETGKGEAFF. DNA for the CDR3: TGTGCCAGTATGGAGACAGGGAAGGGTGAAGCTTTCTTT.

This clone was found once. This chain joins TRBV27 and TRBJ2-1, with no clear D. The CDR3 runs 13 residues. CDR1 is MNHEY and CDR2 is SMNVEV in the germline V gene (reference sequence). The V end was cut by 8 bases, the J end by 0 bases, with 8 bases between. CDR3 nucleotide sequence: TGTGCCAGCGGCAAATTCTCCTACAATGAGCAGTTCTTC. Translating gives CASGKFSYNEQFF.

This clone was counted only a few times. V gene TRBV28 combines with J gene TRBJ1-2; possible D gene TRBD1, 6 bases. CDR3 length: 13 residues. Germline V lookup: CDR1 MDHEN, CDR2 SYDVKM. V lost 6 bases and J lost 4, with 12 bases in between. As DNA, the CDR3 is TGTGCCAGCAGGAAACAGGGACCCTATGGCTACACCTTC. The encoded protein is CASRKQGPYGYTF.

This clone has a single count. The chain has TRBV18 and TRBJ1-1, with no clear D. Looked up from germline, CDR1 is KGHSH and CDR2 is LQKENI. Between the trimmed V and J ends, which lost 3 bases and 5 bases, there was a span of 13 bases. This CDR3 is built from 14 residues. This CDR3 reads CASSPLRAGTEAFF. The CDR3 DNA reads TGTGCCAGCTCACCGCTCCGGGCGGGGACTGAAGCTTTCTTT.

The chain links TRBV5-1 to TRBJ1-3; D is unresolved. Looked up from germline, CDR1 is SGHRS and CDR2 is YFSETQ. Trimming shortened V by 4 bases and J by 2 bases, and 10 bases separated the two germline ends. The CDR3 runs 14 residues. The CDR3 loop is CASSLGYTGNTIYF. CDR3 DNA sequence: TGCGCCAGCAGCCTAGGCTACACTGGAAACACCATATATTTT.

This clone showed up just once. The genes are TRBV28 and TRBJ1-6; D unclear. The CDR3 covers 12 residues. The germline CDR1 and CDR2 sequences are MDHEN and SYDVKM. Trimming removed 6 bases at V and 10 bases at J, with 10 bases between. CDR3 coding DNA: TGTGCCAGCAGCACGCATGGCTCACCCCTCCACTTT. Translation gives CASSTHGSPLHF.

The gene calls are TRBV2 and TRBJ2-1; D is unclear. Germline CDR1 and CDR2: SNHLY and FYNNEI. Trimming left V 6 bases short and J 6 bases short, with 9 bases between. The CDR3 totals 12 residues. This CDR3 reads CASSEKRNEQFF. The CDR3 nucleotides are TGTGCCAGCAGCGAGAAGCGCAATGAGCAGTTCTTC.